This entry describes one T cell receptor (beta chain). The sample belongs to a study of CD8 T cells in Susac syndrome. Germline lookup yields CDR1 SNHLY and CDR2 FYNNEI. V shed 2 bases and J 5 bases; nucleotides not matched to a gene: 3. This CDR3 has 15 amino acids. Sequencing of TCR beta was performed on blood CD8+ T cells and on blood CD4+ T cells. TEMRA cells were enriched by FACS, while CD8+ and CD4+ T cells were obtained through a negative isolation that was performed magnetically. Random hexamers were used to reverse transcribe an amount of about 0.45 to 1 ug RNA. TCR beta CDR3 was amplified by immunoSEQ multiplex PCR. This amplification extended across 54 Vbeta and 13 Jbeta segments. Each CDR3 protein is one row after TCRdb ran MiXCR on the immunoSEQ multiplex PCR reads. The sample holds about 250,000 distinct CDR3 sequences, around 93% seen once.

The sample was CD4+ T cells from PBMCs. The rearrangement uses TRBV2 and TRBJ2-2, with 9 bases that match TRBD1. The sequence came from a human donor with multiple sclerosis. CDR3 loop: CASSELGQGTGELFF. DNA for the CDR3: TGTGCCAGCAGTGAACTGGGACAGGGAACCGGGGAGCTGTTTTTT.